This is a list of T cell receptor beta chains from one sample in a study of cytomegalovirus exposure and HLA in healthy donors. Clones were sequenced by immunoSEQ multiplex PCR, and TCRdb holds only the in-frame ones, with some missing. This table has under 130,000 clones, 65% to 85% appearing once. The sample consisted of PBMCs. These receptors all come from a young man in good health and CMV-seronegative. The CDR3 runs from the conserved cysteine through the conserved F or W. Each record gives: CDR3 protein, CDR3 DNA, J gene, clone size, D gene, V gene. A D gene is named only where the DNA matches it firmly. Only part of the rows carry a size: once, few, many, or a class if the clone is expanded.

CDR3 protein: CSSSPPELEQFF
CDR3 DNA: TGTTCCAGCAGCCCCCCTGAGCTTGAGCAGTTCTTC
J gene: TRBJ2-1
clone size: NA
D gene: NA
V gene: TRBV7-9

CDR3 protein: CASSQLEGDYNEQFF
CDR3 DNA: TGCGCCAGCAGCCAATTAGAGGGAGACTACAATGAGCAGTTCTTC
J gene: TRBJ2-1
clone size: NA
D gene: NA
V gene: TRBV4-3

CDR3 protein: CASSYYTTGELFF
CDR3 DNA: TGTGCCAGCAGTTATTACACCACCGGGGAGCTGTTTTTT
J gene: TRBJ2-2
clone size: NA
D gene: NA
V gene: TRBV27

CDR3 protein: CASSERGGGYQPQHF
CDR3 DNA: TGCGCCAGCAGTGAGAGGGGAGGGGGGTACCAGCCCCAGCATTTT
J gene: TRBJ1-5
clone size: NA
D gene: NA
V gene: TRBV10-2

CDR3 protein: CASSLRGWQQPQHF
CDR3 DNA: TGTGCCAGCAGCTTGCGAGGTTGGCAGCAGCCCCAGCATTTT
J gene: TRBJ1-5
clone size: NA
D gene: NA
V gene: TRBV5-6

CDR3 protein: CASSWDRVYGYTF
CDR3 DNA: TGTGCCAGCAGTTGGGACAGGGTCTATGGCTACACCTTC
J gene: TRBJ1-2
clone size: NA
D gene: TRBD1
V gene: TRBV6-5

CDR3 protein: CASSQDPAGSYEQYF
CDR3 DNA: TGTGCCAGCAGCCAAGATCCAGCGGGCTCCTACGAGCAGTACTTC
J gene: TRBJ2-7
clone size: few
D gene: NA
V gene: TRBV4-2

CDR3 protein: CASSVGRNTEAFF
CDR3 DNA: TGTGCCAGCAGCGTGGGGAGGAACACTGAAGCTTTCTTT
J gene: TRBJ1-1
clone size: NA
D gene: NA
V gene: TRBV7-3

CDR3 protein: CASSGTGGAETQYF
CDR3 DNA: TGCGCCAGCAGCGGGACAGGGGGCGCGGAGACCCAGTACTTC
J gene: TRBJ2-5
clone size: NA
D gene: TRBD1
V gene: TRBV4-3

CDR3 protein: CASSGQEGGTDTQYF
CDR3 DNA: TGTGCCAGCAGCGGGCAAGAGGGCGGGACAGATACGCAGTATTTT
J gene: TRBJ2-3
clone size: NA
D gene: NA
V gene: TRBV9

CDR3 protein: CASSLASQGPETQYF
CDR3 DNA: TGTGCCAGCAGCTTAGCGTCACAGGGACCGGAGACCCAGTACTTC
J gene: TRBJ2-5
clone size: NA
D gene: NA
V gene: TRBV11-1

CDR3 protein: CAISEGLAGNEQYF
CDR3 DNA: TGTGCCATCAGTGAGGGACTAGCGGGAAACGAGCAGTACTTC
J gene: TRBJ2-7
clone size: NA
D gene: TRBD2
V gene: TRBV10-3

CDR3 protein: CASGLVRPSGGYSGNTIYF
CDR3 DNA: TGTGCTAGTGGTTTGGTACGTCCATCAGGGGGCTATTCTGGAAACACCATATATTTT
J gene: TRBJ1-3
clone size: NA
D gene: TRBD1
V gene: TRBV12-5

CDR3 protein: CASSRDSYGYTF
CDR3 DNA: TGTGCCAGCAGCCGGGACAGCTATGGCTACACCTTC
J gene: TRBJ1-2
clone size: NA
D gene: TRBD1
V gene: TRBV28

CDR3 protein: CASSINMDISYEQYF
CDR3 DNA: TGTGCCAGCAGCATAAACATGGACATATCTTACGAGCAGTACTTC
J gene: TRBJ2-7
clone size: NA
D gene: NA
V gene: TRBV7-2

CDR3 protein: CASSLNRGEKLFF
CDR3 DNA: TGTGCCAGCAGCTTGAACAGGGGCGAAAAACTGTTTTTT
J gene: TRBJ1-4
clone size: NA
D gene: TRBD1
V gene: TRBV5-1

CDR3 protein: CASSGQGSYNSPLHF
CDR3 DNA: TGTGCCAGCAGTGGACAGGGGTCCTATAATTCACCCCTCCACTTT
J gene: TRBJ1-6
clone size: NA
D gene: TRBD1
V gene: TRBV25-1

CDR3 protein: CASSLRANYGYTF
CDR3 DNA: TGTGCCAGCAGCTTGAGAGCTAACTATGGCTACACCTTC
J gene: TRBJ1-2
clone size: NA
D gene: NA
V gene: TRBV5-4

CDR3 protein: CASSQTPYSNQPQHF
CDR3 DNA: TGTGCCAGTAGTCAGACACCCTATAGCAATCAGCCCCAGCATTTT
J gene: TRBJ1-5
clone size: NA
D gene: NA
V gene: TRBV19

CDR3 protein: CASSRTGFSYEQYF
CDR3 DNA: TGTGCCAGTAGTAGGACAGGCTTTTCCTACGAGCAGTACTTC
J gene: TRBJ2-7
clone size: NA
D gene: TRBD1
V gene: TRBV19

CDR3 protein: CASSLGQKYQPQHF
CDR3 DNA: TGTGCCAGCAGTTTGGGGCAGAAATATCAGCCCCAGCATTTT
J gene: TRBJ1-5
clone size: NA
D gene: NA
V gene: TRBV28

CDR3 protein: CASSLKRRDEQYF
CDR3 DNA: TGTGCCAGCAGCTTGAAGCGGCGGGACGAGCAGTACTTC
J gene: TRBJ2-7
clone size: NA
D gene: NA
V gene: TRBV5-4